This entry concerns a single TCR beta chain. Its antigen is currently not known. The sample holds no much larger clone one base away, and base qualities are not on file. The sample belongs to a study of beta chain features in type 1 diabetes (dated by TCRdb to 2016 to 2018). Some background on the complete study: No differences in mean age, gender distribution, total cell number or subset yield were found between patients and healthy donors. A total of roughly 100 million sorted cells were examined across all samples, and a strong correlation was observed between cell number per subset and RNA yield. Regulatory and stem cell-like memory subsets were obtained from only 8 patients and about 8 healthy donors, while naive and central memory subsets were obtained from all 30 or so donors. The study compared the TCRB repertoires of sorted circulating CD4+ T cell subsets in recently diagnosed type 1 diabetes patients with those in matched healthy donors.

Study-wide findings and limitations: Fewer insertions and more nucleotide deletions at VDJ recombination sites were observed in patients with type 1 diabetes, implying thymic rearrangement abnormalities. PCR may preferentially amplify shorter templates, but because patient and control samples were amplified and corrected together, any resulting skew would affect both groups equally. Naive, central memory and regulatory TCRB repertoires appeared to be more alike among patients than among healthy donors. Because the HLA sub-analyses included only small numbers of individuals, any influence of HLA type on TCRB rearrangement was left unresolved. Type 1 diabetes patients showed a moderate but significant shortening of TCRB CDR3 length in all four CD4+ subsets. Sequencing cDNA rather than genomic DNA could over-represent highly expressing activated cells, although activation and CD3 levels did not differ between groups.

Each donor gave one peripheral blood draw, averaging around 120 mL, which was collected into heparinised tubes. Using a panel that included CD45RO, CCR7, CD25, CD127, CD95 and CD27, naive, central memory, regulatory and stem cell-like memory CD4+ T cells were sorted on a BD FACSAria II. All sorted populations exceeded 95% purity. PBMCs were isolated immediately by Lymphoprep density gradient centrifugation and stained directly without culture. So that batch effects would be minimized, each experiment stained and sorted samples in pairs, pairing one healthy donor with one patient. The High Capacity cDNA Reverse Transcription Kit was used to reverse transcribe all of the isolated RNA, meaning that expressed TCRB transcripts were what got sequenced. Naive, central memory and regulatory T cell samples underwent deep immunoSEQ sequencing, averaging about 3.57 million total reads per sample. After sorted cells were lysed in RLT buffer, RNA was extracted with DNase-treated RNeasy Micro or Mini kits, with the choice depending on cell number. To prevent cross-contamination, every cell subset was processed on its own, while patient and healthy donor samples were processed together. The immunoSEQ multiplex PCR was used to amplify TCRB sequences from cDNA, generating 87-bp fragments that spanned the CDR3 region. Sequencing of the amplicons was done on the Illumina HiSeq platform. The original pipeline was this. Synthetic template baselines were used to correct PCR bias computationally, reads within Hamming distance 2 were collapsed, and singletons that could not be merged were discarded. Reads were aligned to IMGT to assign V, D and J genes, CDR3 length, and insertions or deletions at six rearrangement sites. Within each subset, clonotype counts were normalized to sorted cell number, and only after that were true diversity and Gini coefficients computed with the tcR R package. The overlap coefficient, calculated on TCRB nucleotide sequences, was used to measure repertoire sharing. As a proxy for the pre-selection repertoire, out-of-frame TCRB sequences from naive cells were analyzed. TCRdb's version of the immuneACCESS table is confined to in-frame rearrangements and falls short of the full clone set. An unresolved V gene accounts for under half of the shortfall where checked; the remainder is of unknown origin. V, J and clone size reflect that table, while D and trimming were determined from the DNA. The sample table records 350,000 or so clones; roughly 21% of these occur just once. The top ten clones comprise around 0.04% of the sample.

Relative to germline, V is missing 5 bases and J is missing 8 bases, with 11 bases of the junction outside any gene match. The CDR3 spans 14 residues, from the cysteine through the phenylalanine. Only CDR3 DNA remains: 42 bases, in frame from the first base. CDR1 and CDR2 are read off the germline V gene as SGHAT and FQNNGV. The rearrangement combines TRBV11-2 with TRBJ1-2; a stretch of 7 junction bases matches TRBD1. The material sequenced was naive CD4+ T cells from blood. The meaning of the sample's cell subset or site label: true naive CD4+ T cells. The clonotype comes from a young woman in good health. The nucleotides are TGTGCCAGCAGCCCTGGTAGACAGGGAATCGGCTACACCTTC. This translates into CASSPGRQGIGYTF.